The source of this T cell receptor beta chain is a study of shared clonotypes between healthy human individuals. The CDR3 runs to 16 residues. The V segment lost 2 bases and the J segment 5 bases; nucleotides outside the gene matches: 9. Germline V CDR1 and CDR2: KGHSH, LQKENI. The assay was immunoSEQ multiplex PCR, and TCRdb's table has in-frame clones only and misses some. The sample holds under 1,900,000 clones; roughly 98.5% are singletons and the top ten take about 0.34%. This TCR derives from a man aged 25 to 45 in good health. The specimen sequenced was naive CD4+ T cells sorted from blood. Subset noted: CD45RA+ positively selected. The rearrangement joins TRBV18 to TRBJ2-7; the match to TRBD2 covers 10 bases. The CDR3 is CASSPSLAGALHEQYF. The CDR3 DNA follows: TGTGCCAGCTCACCATCCCTAGCGGGAGCTCTACACGAGCAGTACTTC.